This T cell receptor (beta chain) was found in a study of T-cell memory formation after mild COVID-19. General study findings and limits: Within pre-infection memory, some responding clones were found, suggesting cross-reactive memory joined.

As regards this clonotype: Its antigen is not identified.

One entry per CDR3 protein, called by TCRdb with MiXCR from the 5' RACE reads. This table holds hundreds of thousands of distinct CDR3 sequences, 28% found once. The V and J ends lost 0 bases and 0 bases respectively, with 4 bases between them. The CDR3 spans 15 residues. CDR1 and CDR2 (germline): SGHDT, YYEEEE. The sample was PBMCs or a T cell subset sorted from them (not recorded which). The receptor was derived from an adult woman who had mild COVID-19 (a few samples of this study predate the infection). Cell type and time point are not known. The genes are TRBV5-6 and TRBJ2-6; D remains ambiguous. For the CDR3, the DNA is TGTGCCAGCAGCTTGGAGTACTCTGGGGCCAACGTCCTGACTTTC. Its protein is CASSLEYSGANVLTF. Variable domain in full (rest from reference TRBV5-6 and TRBJ2-6): DAGVTQSPTHLIKTRGQQVTLRCSPKSGHDTVSWYQQALGQGPQFIFQYYEEEERQRGNFPDRFSGHQFPNYSSELNVNALLLGDSALYLCASSLEYSGANVLTFGAGSRLTVL.